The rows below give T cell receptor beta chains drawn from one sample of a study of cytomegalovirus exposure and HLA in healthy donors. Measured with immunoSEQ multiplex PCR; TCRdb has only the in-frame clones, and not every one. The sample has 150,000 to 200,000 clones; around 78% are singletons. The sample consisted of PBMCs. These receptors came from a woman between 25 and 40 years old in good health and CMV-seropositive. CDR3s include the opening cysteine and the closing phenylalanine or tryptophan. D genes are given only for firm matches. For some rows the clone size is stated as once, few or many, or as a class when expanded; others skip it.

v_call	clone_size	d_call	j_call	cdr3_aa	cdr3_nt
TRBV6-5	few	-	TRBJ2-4	CASSRTAVAKNIQYF	TGTGCCAGCAGTAGGACAGCCGTAGCCAAAAACATTCAGTACTTC
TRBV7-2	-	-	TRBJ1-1	CASSFGGTGGTEAFF	TGTGCCAGCAGCTTTGGAGGGACGGGGGGCACTGAAGCTTTCTTT
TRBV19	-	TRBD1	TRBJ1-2	CASSIGTVPVYTF	TGTGCCAGTAGTATCGGGACAGTCCCGGTCTACACCTTC
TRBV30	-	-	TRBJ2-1	CAWSRSSYNEQFF	TGTGCCTGGAGCCGGAGCTCCTACAATGAGCAGTTCTTC
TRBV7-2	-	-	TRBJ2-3	CASSFGGPSTDTQYF	TGTGCCAGCAGCTTTGGCGGGCCTAGCACAGATACGCAGTATTTT
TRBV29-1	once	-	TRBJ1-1	CSVSVPSNTEAFF	TGCAGCGTTTCCGTTCCCTCGAACACTGAAGCTTTCTTT
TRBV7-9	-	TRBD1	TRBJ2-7	CASSPLDRATYEQYF	TGTGCCAGCAGCCCGTTGGACAGGGCAACGTACGAGCAGTACTTC
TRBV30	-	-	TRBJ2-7	CAWSEQGYEQYF	TGTGCCTGGAGTGAACAGGGCTACGAGCAGTACTTC
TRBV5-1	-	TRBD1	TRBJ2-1	CASSLGDSFYNEQFF	TGCGCCAGCAGCTTGGGGGACAGTTTCTACAATGAGCAGTTCTTC
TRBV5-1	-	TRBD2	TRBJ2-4	CASSLVSRASGQNIQYF	TGCGCCAGCAGCTTGGTTTCTCGGGCTAGCGGACAAAACATTCAGTACTTC
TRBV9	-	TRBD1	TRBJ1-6	CASSAAGTGNSPLHF	TGTGCCAGCAGCGCAGCTGGGACAGGAAATTCACCCCTCCACTTT
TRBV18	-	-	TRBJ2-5	CASSPPLDPPSQYF	TGTGCCAGCTCACCCCCTCTAGACCCGCCATCCCAGTACTTC
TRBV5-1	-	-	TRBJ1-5	CASSLETGKEPQHF	TGCGCCAGCAGCTTGGAGACGGGGAAGGAGCCCCAGCATTTT
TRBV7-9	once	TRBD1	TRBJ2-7	CSSSPGQGGEQYF	TGTTCCAGCAGCCCGGGACAGGGAGGCGAGCAGTACTTC
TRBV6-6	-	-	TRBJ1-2	CASSYSNEGVGGYTF	TGTGCCAGCAGTTACTCGAACGAGGGGGTGGGTGGCTACACCTTC
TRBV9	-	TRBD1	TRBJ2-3	CASSGLTGGNSDTQYF	TGTGCCAGCAGCGGATTAACAGGGGGCAACTCAGATACGCAGTATTTT
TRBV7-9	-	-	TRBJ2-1	CASSLAWAGPTYNEQFF	TGTGCCAGCAGCTTAGCCTGGGCAGGGCCGACGTACAATGAGCAGTTCTTC
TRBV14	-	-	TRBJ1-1	CASSQWVGGKAFF	TGTGCCAGCAGCCAATGGGTAGGGGGTAAAGCTTTCTTT
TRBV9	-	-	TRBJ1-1	CASSSSPKRGVMNTEAFF	TGTGCCAGCAGCTCCTCCCCCAAGCGGGGGGTCATGAACACTGAAGCTTTCTTT
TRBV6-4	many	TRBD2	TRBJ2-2	CASSRSGTGANTGELFF	TGTGCCAGCAGTCGTAGCGGGACCGGGGCGAACACCGGGGAGCTGTTTTTT
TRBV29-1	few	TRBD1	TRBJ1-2	CSGADGQGVYGYTF	TGCAGCGGCGCTGATGGACAGGGTGTTTACGGCTACACCTTC
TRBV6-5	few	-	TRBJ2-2	CASSFYNANTGELFF	TGTGCCAGCAGTTTTTACAATGCGAACACCGGGGAGCTGTTTTTT
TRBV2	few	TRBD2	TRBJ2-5	CASSRHSGSGETQYF	TGTGCCAGCAGCCGCCATAGCGGGAGCGGAGAGACCCAGTACTTC
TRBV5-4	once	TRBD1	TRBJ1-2	CASREGTGDYGYTF	TGTGCCAGCAGAGAGGGGACAGGGGACTATGGCTACACCTTC
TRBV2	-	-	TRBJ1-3	CASIQDISGNTIYF	TGTGCCAGCATCCAAGACATCTCTGGAAACACCATATATTTT
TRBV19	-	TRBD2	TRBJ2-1	CASSPRGSGGYNEQFF	TGTGCCAGTAGTCCCCGGGGCAGCGGGGGATACAATGAGCAGTTCTTC
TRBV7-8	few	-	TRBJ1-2	CASSYNRAADGYTF	TGTGCCAGCAGCTATAACAGGGCTGCTGATGGCTACACCTTC
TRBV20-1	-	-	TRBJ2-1	CSAKEYEQFF	TGCAGTGCTAAGGAGTATGAGCAGTTCTTC
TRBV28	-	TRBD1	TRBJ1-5	CASSSGTGHQPQHF	TGTGCCAGCAGTTCCGGGACAGGGCATCAGCCCCAGCATTTT
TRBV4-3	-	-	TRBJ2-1	CASSQSAVVTSTEQFF	TGCGCCAGCAGCCAAAGCGCGGTCGTAACTAGCACTGAGCAGTTCTTC
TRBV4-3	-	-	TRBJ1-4	CASSQEARRATNEKLFF	TGCGCCAGCAGCCAAGAAGCCCGCCGGGCAACTAATGAAAAACTGTTTTTT
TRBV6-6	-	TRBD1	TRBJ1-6	CASSYSTGENSPLHF	TGTGCCAGCAGTTACTCGACAGGGGAGAATTCACCCCTCCACTTT
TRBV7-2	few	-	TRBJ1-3	CASSIRRREAGNTIYF	TGTGCCAGCAGCATCCGACGCAGGGAGGCTGGAAACACCATATATTTT
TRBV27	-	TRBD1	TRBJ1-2	CASSFGQGASDGYTF	TGTGCCAGCAGTTTCGGACAGGGGGCGTCGGATGGCTACACCTTC
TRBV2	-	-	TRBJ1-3	CASSERVLDTIYF	TGTGCCAGCAGTGAAAGAGTTCTGGACACCATATATTTT
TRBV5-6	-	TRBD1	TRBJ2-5	CASRRTGEGSETQYF	TGTGCCAGCAGAAGGACAGGGGAGGGATCGGAGACCCAGTACTTC
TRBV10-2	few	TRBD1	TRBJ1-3	CASSDKRTGLLRNTIYF	TGCGCCAGCAGTGACAAAAGGACAGGGTTGTTGCGAAACACCATATATTTT
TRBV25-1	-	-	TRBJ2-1	CASSPLNEQFF	TGTGCCAGCAGTCCGCTAAATGAGCAGTTCTTC
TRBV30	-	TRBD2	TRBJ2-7	CAWSLGTSGYEQYF	TGTGCCTGGAGTCTGGGGACTAGCGGTTACGAGCAGTACTTC
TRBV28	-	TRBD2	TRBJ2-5	CASSFGGGAGETQYF	TGTGCCAGCAGTTTCGGCGGGGGGGCTGGAGAGACCCAGTACTTC
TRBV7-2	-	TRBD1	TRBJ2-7	CASSLAGTVNSYEQYF	TGTGCCAGCAGCTTAGCCGGGACAGTCAATTCCTACGAGCAGTACTTC
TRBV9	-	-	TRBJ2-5	CASSVGPGIETQYF	TGTGCCAGCAGCGTAGGTCCGGGTATAGAGACCCAGTACTTC